This TCR beta chain was sequenced during a study of T cells after yellow fever vaccination. Whole-study context: For low cell numbers, libraries were made with SMART-Seq v4 Ultra Low Input. Study-wide findings and caveats: Weaker overall was a secondary response that nonetheless peaked faster, on day 5 versus 15.

The 5'RACE template-switching step produced TCR cDNA and added a universal primer site and UMIs. TCRdb independently ran MiXCR on the 5' RACE reads; one entry per CDR3 protein. Of approximately 140,000 distinct CDR3 sequences detected, around 7.7% appear once; the ten largest clones hold approximately 0.78%. The germline V gene encodes CDR1 DFQATT and CDR2 SNEGSKA (reference sequence). Between the trimmed V and J ends, which lost 0 bases and 6 bases, there was a span of 9 bases. The CDR3 extends over 12 amino acids. This clonotype showed up many times. The antigen is not known. The clonotype was recovered from a man under 40 who received the YFV17D yellow fever vaccine. The gene calls are TRBV20-1 and TRBJ2-7; D gene unclear. The material was CD4+ T cells sorted from PBMCs, obtained 5 days after the yellow fever booster vaccination. CDR3 bases: TGCAGTGCTAGAGATCCAGGTGTCGAGCAGTACTTC. Protein: CSARDPGVEQYF.